This T cell receptor (beta chain) was captured in a study of CD4 T cells in relation to SARS-CoV-2 and coronaviruses. General study results and limits: Roughly 69% of donors had memory CD4+ clonotypes crossrecognizing SARS-CoV-2 and common cold coronavirus spike.

The unexposed donors gave CD4+ T cells in 2011-2018, prior to COVID-19. CD4+ T cells were isolated from the cells after around eleven days of culture. Germline V gene sequence: CDR1 SGHRS, CDR2 YFSETQ. Trimming shortened V by 4 bases and J by 7 bases, and 14 bases separated the two germline ends. The CDR3 length is 14 residues. Using immunoSEQ multiplex PCR, the repertoire was profiled, and TCRdb retains in-frame clones only, with some absent. The sample consists of about 20,000 clones, 78% of them appearing once. Points on this clone: Its specificity is not known.

The chain is built from TRBV5-1 and TRBJ1-4; weak D call: TRBD1 (6 bases). Sample: CD4+ T cells from PBMCs, cultured in vitro. The receptor was derived from a human donor in good health. This CDR3 is CASSTRGFGEKLFF. In DNA, the CDR3 is TGCGCCAGCAGCACCAGGGGCTTTGGTGAAAAACTGTTTTTT. Full variable domain (rest looked up from reference TRBV5-1 and TRBJ1-4): KAGVTQTPRYLIKTRGQQVTLSCSPISGHRSVSWYQQTPGQGLQFLFEYFSETQRNKGNFPGRFSGRQFSNSRSEMNVSTLELGDSALYLCASSTRGFGEKLFFGSGTQLSVL.